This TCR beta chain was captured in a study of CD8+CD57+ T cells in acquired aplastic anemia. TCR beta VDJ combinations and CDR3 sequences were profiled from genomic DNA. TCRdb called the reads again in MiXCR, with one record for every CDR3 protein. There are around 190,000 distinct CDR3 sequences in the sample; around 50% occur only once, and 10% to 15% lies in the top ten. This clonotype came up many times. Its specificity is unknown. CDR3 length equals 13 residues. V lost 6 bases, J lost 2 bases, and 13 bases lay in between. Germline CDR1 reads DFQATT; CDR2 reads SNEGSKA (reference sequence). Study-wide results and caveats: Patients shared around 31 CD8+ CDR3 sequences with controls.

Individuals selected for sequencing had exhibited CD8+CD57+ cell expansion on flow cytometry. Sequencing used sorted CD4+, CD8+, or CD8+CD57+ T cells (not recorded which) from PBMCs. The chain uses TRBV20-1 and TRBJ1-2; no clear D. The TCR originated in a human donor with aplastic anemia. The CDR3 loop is CSALDMGNYGYTF. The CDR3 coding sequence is TGCAGTGCGTTAGATATGGGGAACTATGGCTACACCTTC.